The 28 T cell receptor beta chains given below trace back to one sample, sequenced in a study of lymphopenia after photon versus proton radiotherapy. Assay used: immunoSEQ multiplex PCR; TCRdb lists only in-frame clones, some missing. The table records approximately 53,000 clones, more than 85% of them present only once. The specimen was peripheral blood, collected from a patient treated with photon-based radiotherapy. The receptors derive from a woman in her 40s with cholangiocarcinoma.

The V call is TRBV7-2, the J call TRBJ2-1; tentatively, D is TRBD2 (5 bases). The CDR3 is 15 amino acids. The germline gives CDR1 SGHTA, CDR2 FQGNSA. Trimming cost V 5 bases and J 0 bases, with 11 bases left between them. As DNA, the CDR3 is TGTGCCAGCAGCGTTCTGGGGAGCTCCTACAATGAGCAGTTCTTC. This gives the protein CASSVLGSSYNEQFF.

The chain employs TRBV9 and TRBJ2-2; 10 nucleotides agree with TRBD2. CDR1 is SGDLS and CDR2 is YYNGEE in the germline V gene. This CDR3 is built from 18 residues. Losses at the gene ends were 3 bases for V and 2 bases for J; bases not matched to a gene: 10. CDR3 in amino acids: CASSDSPRLAGNTGELFF. CDR3 DNA sequence: TGTGCCAGCAGCGATTCTCCTCGACTAGCGGGTAACACCGGGGAGCTGTTTTTT.

The CDR3 reads CASSLKPAGSYNEQFF. DNA of the CDR3: TGTGCCAGCAGCTTAAAGCCAGCGGGGTCCTACAATGAGCAGTTCTTC. This chain joins TRBV11-1 and TRBJ2-1, with 7 bases lining up with TRBD2. The V gene end was trimmed by 2 bases and the J gene end by 1 base; junction bases not matched to a gene: 5. Germline V gene data show CDR1 as SGHAT and CDR2 as FQDESV (reference sequence). This CDR3 has 16 residues.

This sequence joins TRBV7-8 and TRBJ1-2; D call uncertain. The ends were cut back, 5 bases at V and 7 bases at J, with 17 bases in the middle. The CDR3 runs 14 residues. From germline, CDR1 is SGHVS and CDR2 FQNEAQ. The CDR3 reads CASSVQHGSGGYTF. For the CDR3, the DNA is TGTGCCAGCAGCGTGCAACACGGGTCGGGTGGCTACACCTTC.

The rearrangement joins TRBV5-1 to TRBJ2-7; possibly TRBD2 for D (6 bases). V dropped 4 bases and J dropped 4 bases, with 6 bases sitting between them. CDR1 is SGHRS and CDR2 is YFSETQ in the germline V gene. The CDR3 sequence is 11 residues long. The CDR3 nucleotides read TGCGCCAGCAGCGGGGGGTACGAGCAGTACTTC. This sequence encodes CASSGGYEQYF.

The chain employs TRBV6-6 and TRBJ1-1; maybe TRBD1 (5 bases). The CDR3 is 13 residues long. Germline V gene data show CDR1 as MNHNY and CDR2 as SVGAGI (reference sequence). V shed 5 bases and J shed 5 bases, with 12 bases lying between them. The CDR3 loop is CASSISRETEAFF. The CDR3 DNA follows: TGTGCCAGCAGTATCTCCAGGGAAACTGAAGCTTTCTTT.

This rearrangement joins TRBV19 to TRBJ1-1, with 7 bases identical to TRBD1. The CDR3 is 14 residues long. In germline, CDR1 is LNHDA, CDR2 SQIVND (reference sequence). The V segment lost 5 bases and the J segment 1 base; nucleotides outside the gene matches: 4. The CDR3 DNA reads TGTGCCAGTAGTGTGGGACAGACGAACACTGAAGCTTTCTTT. Its translation is CASSVGQTNTEAFF.

The CDR3 sequence: CASSPRPGSQNTEAFF. The CDR3 coding sequence is TGTGCCAGCAGCCCCAGACCAGGCAGCCAGAACACTGAAGCTTTCTTT. This chain joins TRBV6-6 and TRBJ1-1; no clear D gene. The CDR3 sequence is 16 residues long. The germline V gene has CDR1 MNHNY and CDR2 SVGAGI (reference sequence). V was pared by 6 bases and J by 1 base, with 18 bases between.

This chain joins TRBV4-3 and TRBJ1-1; 8 nucleotides match TRBD1. The germline V gene has CDR1 LGHNA and CDR2 YSLEER. Losses at the gene ends were 0 bases for V and 7 bases for J; bases not matched to a gene: 16. The CDR3 sequence is 18 residues long. The CDR3, as DNA: TGCGCCAGCAGCCAAGATAGATTGGACAGGGTTCTGGCGGGTGAAGCTTTCTTT. This codes for CASSQDRLDRVLAGEAFF.

The chain has TRBV18 and TRBJ2-1; 9 positions agree with TRBD1. V shed 0 bases, J shed 1 base, and the junction held 4 bases outside the gene matches. CDR3 length equals 17 residues. In germline, CDR1 is KGHSH, CDR2 LQKENI. The CDR3 spells CASSPPVDRGSYNEQFF. The CDR3 DNA reads TGTGCCAGCTCACCACCTGTGGACAGGGGATCCTACAATGAGCAGTTCTTC. Combining the CDR3 with reference TRBV18 and TRBJ2-1 gives the whole variable domain NAGVMQNPRHLVRRRGQEARLRCSPMKGHSHVYWYRQLPEEGLKFMVYLQKENIIDESGMPKERFSAEFPKEGPSILRIQQVVRGDSAAYFCASSPPVDRGSYNEQFFGPGTRLTVL.

The chain links TRBV2 to TRBJ2-7; D perhaps matches TRBD1 (6 bases). This CDR3 is built from 12 residues. V was trimmed by 2 bases and J by 6 bases, leaving 8 bases between them. Germline-derived CDR1 and CDR2 are SNHLY and FYNNEI. The CDR3 region is CASSESGVEQYF. CDR3 nucleotides: TGTGCCAGCAGTGAATCAGGGGTCGAGCAGTACTTC.

This sequence joins TRBV27 and TRBJ2-7; TRBD1 matches 9 bases. After removal of 4 bases from V and 0 bases from J, the junction contained 7 bases not matched to a gene. Germline CDR1 is MNHEY and CDR2 is SMNVEV (reference sequence). The CDR3 covers 16 residues. As DNA, the CDR3 is TGTGCCAGCAGTTCTCGACAGGGGGAAAACTCCTACGAGCAGTACTTC. This codes for CASSSRQGENSYEQYF.

This chain connects TRBV29-1 to TRBJ1-1; 8 bases agree with TRBD1. CDR1 and CDR2 from the germline V gene are SQVTM and ANQGSEA. The CDR3 covers 11 residues. J gave up 4 bases and V 6 bases, and 1 base lay outside the gene matches. The CDR3 sequence is CSVGQGTEAFF. CDR3 sequence (DNA): TGCAGCGTCGGACAGGGCACTGAAGCTTTCTTT.

This clone was detected once. The chain is built from TRBV5-1 and TRBJ1-1, with 8 bases identical to TRBD1. The ends lost 0 bases at V and 3 bases at J; junction bases unmatched: 4. Germline V gives CDR1 SGHRS, CDR2 YFSETQ. This CDR3 contains 15 residues. The CDR3 DNA sequence: TGCGCCAGCAGCTTGGGGGACAGGACTTACACTGAAGCTTTCTTT. It codes for CASSLGDRTYTEAFF.

The CDR3 loop reads CASSEATGSGYTF. The CDR3 nucleotides are TGTGCCAGCAGTGAAGCCACAGGGAGTGGCTACACCTTC. The chain links TRBV2 to TRBJ1-2; perhaps TRBD1 as D (6 bases). This CDR3 is built from 13 residues. The V and J ends lost 0 bases and 7 bases respectively, with 9 bases between them. CDR1 and CDR2 (germline): SNHLY, FYNNEI.

This clone was counted a single time. The chain joins TRBV28 to TRBJ2-1; TRBD2 matches 8 bases. Germline CDR1 and CDR2: MDHEN and SYDVKM. J gave up 2 bases and V 5 bases, and 5 bases lay outside the gene matches. This CDR3 comprises 15 residues. CDR3 sequence: CASSPSGRPYNEQFF. The CDR3 DNA follows: TGTGCCAGCAGTCCGAGCGGGAGACCCTACAATGAGCAGTTCTTC. Drawing the rest from reference TRBV28 and TRBJ2-1, the complete variable domain is DVKVTQSSRYLVKRTGEKVFLECVQDMDHENMFWYRQDPGLGLRLIYFSYDVKMKEKGDIPEGYSVSREKKERFSLILESASTNQTSMYLCASSPSGRPYNEQFFGPGTRLTVL.

J is TRBJ1-1 and V is TRBV19; 8 bases fit TRBD1. Looked up from germline, CDR1 is LNHDA and CDR2 is SQIVND (reference sequence). The CDR3 consists of 17 residues. The J segment lost 1 base and the V segment lost 4 bases, leaving 11 bases of the junction unmatched. The CDR3 region has the DNA TGTGCCAGTAGTAATACTGGACAGGGTCGGAGGAACACTGAAGCTTTCTTT. It is translated as CASSNTGQGRRNTEAFF.

This clone has a single count. The J gene is TRBJ1-1, the V gene TRBV5-1; D ambiguous. The CDR3 extends over 13 amino acids. V was trimmed by 4 bases and J by 1 base, leaving 8 bases between them. The V gene's germline CDR1 is SGHRS and CDR2 YFSETQ. This CDR3 is CASSGRANTEAFF. The CDR3 DNA sequence: TGCGCCAGCAGCGGGAGGGCGAACACTGAAGCTTTCTTT.

The genes are TRBV9 and TRBJ2-5; the D is unclear. Germline V gene data show CDR1 as SGDLS and CDR2 as YYNGEE. The CDR3 totals 14 residues. The V end was cut by 0 bases, the J end by 2 bases, with 8 bases between. As DNA, the CDR3 is TGTGCCAGCAGCGTAGACGGCAGGCAAGAGACCCAGTACTTC. It codes for CASSVDGRQETQYF.

The gene calls are TRBV19 and TRBJ2-6; D may be TRBD2 (5 bases). V lost 6 bases, J lost 0 bases, and 24 bases lay in between. The CDR3 spans 20 residues. CDR1 is LNHDA, CDR2 SQIVND, per germline (reference sequence). In DNA, the CDR3 is TGTGCCAGTAGCAAGGACCTTTGGAGGACGATACGCTCTGGGGCCAACGTCCTGACTTTC. This codes for CASSKDLWRTIRSGANVLTF.

The V and J genes are TRBV6-1 and TRBJ2-2; D not resolved. CDR1 is MNHNS, CDR2 SASEGT, per germline. V was shortened by 4 bases and J by 1 base, with 7 bases between the two germline ends. The CDR3 runs 14 residues. The CDR3 loop reads CASSAIQNTGELFF. Here the CDR3 DNA reads TGTGCCAGCAGTGCTATCCAGAACACCGGGGAGCTGTTTTTT.

J is TRBJ1-6 and V is TRBV5-1; a weak D match, TRBD1 (5 bases). CDR3 length: 15 amino acids. V was shortened by 0 bases and J by 10 bases, with 14 bases between the two germline ends. The germline gives CDR1 SGHRS, CDR2 YFSETQ. The CDR3 sequence: CASSLGGVSRSPLHF. CDR3 coding DNA: TGCGCCAGCAGCTTGGGAGGGGTTAGTCGCTCACCCCTCCACTTT.

V gene TRBV5-1 combines with J gene TRBJ2-1; D gene ambiguous. The V end lost 1 base, the J end lost 7 bases, and 6 bases lay between the germline ends. The CDR3 is 12 residues long. CDR1 and CDR2 from the germline V gene are SGHRS and YFSETQ. CDR3 sequence: CASSLPSNEQFF. The CDR3 bases are TGCGCCAGCAGCTTGCCCTCTAATGAGCAGTTCTTC.

This chain links TRBV30 with TRBJ1-4, with D possibly TRBD1 on 5 matching bases. The CDR3 runs 13 residues. Germline CDR1 and CDR2: GTSNPN and SVGIG (reference sequence). Between the trimmed V and J ends, which lost 1 base and 5 bases, there was a span of 8 bases. The CDR3 here is CAWSGDGNEKLFF. The CDR3 bases are TGTGCCTGGAGTGGGGACGGAAATGAAAAACTGTTTTTT.

The CDR3 is CASSLFGGTVKTEQFF. DNA for the CDR3: TGTGCCAGCAGTTTATTCGGCGGGACCGTCAAAACTGAGCAGTTCTTC. The rearrangement links TRBV28 to TRBJ2-1, with D maybe TRBD2 (6 bases). In germline, CDR1 is MDHEN, CDR2 SYDVKM. V was clipped by 1 base and J by 9 bases, with 19 bases between them. The CDR3 length is 16 residues.

The V call is TRBV19, the J call TRBJ1-2; D gene ambiguous. Germline CDR1 is LNHDA and CDR2 is SQIVND (reference sequence). This CDR3 contains 12 residues. Trimming removed 6 bases from V and 2 bases from J, with 7 bases in between. As DNA, the CDR3 is TGTGCCAGTAGAATGAGGAACTATGGCTACACCTTC. Protein sequence: CASRMRNYGYTF.

The chain is built from TRBV30 and TRBJ1-1, with D unclear. The CDR3 is 14 amino acids. V was clipped by 3 bases and J by 4 bases, with 15 bases between them. Germline loops: CDR1 GTSNPN, CDR2 SVGIG (reference sequence). CDR3 in DNA: TGTGCCTGGAGCCAACCCCCAAGGGTCACTGAAGCTTTCTTT. Residues: CAWSQPPRVTEAFF.

V is TRBV9 and J is TRBJ1-1, with a weak D call TRBD1 (5 bases). The CDR3 contains 14 residues. Trimming stripped 3 bases from V and 2 bases from J, with 11 bases between. Germline V lookup: CDR1 SGDLS, CDR2 YYNGEE. For the CDR3, the DNA is TGTGCCAGCAGCGCCGGGACCGCTAACACTGAAGCTTTCTTT. It translates to CASSAGTANTEAFF.